Listed here are 20 T cell receptor beta chains from one sample, sequenced in a study of monozygotic twins with inflammatory bowel disease. TCRdb re-called the 5' RACE reads; one entry per CDR3 protein, DNA not given. In all, the sample yields 140,000 to 150,000 distinct CDR3 sequences. Sequenced input: blood. These TCRs come from a human donor with ulcerative colitis or Crohn's disease, or a healthy co-twin of an affected twin (not recorded which).

The rearrangement joins TRBV7-2 to TRBJ1-4; TCRdb's assignment of TRBD1 cannot be checked, as there is no DNA. CDR3 size: 17 residues. Germline V gene data show CDR1 as SGHTA and CDR2 as FQGNSA. The CDR3 sequence is CASSLGIGTGVNEKLFF.

The J gene is TRBJ2-1, the V gene TRBV7-9; TCRdb's assignment of TRBD2 cannot be checked, as there is no DNA. This CDR3 spans 18 amino acids. Germline assignment: CDR1 SEHNR and CDR2 FQNEAQ (reference sequence). CDR3 amino acids: CASSFGGLAGRSYNEQFF.

The rearrangement links TRBV11-2 to TRBJ2-1; there is no DNA to check the TCRdb D call of TRBD1. Looked up from germline, CDR1 is SGHAT and CDR2 is FQNNGV. This CDR3 spans 15 amino acids. The CDR3 loop is CASSRPGPRGHEQFF.

V usage is TRBV6-2 or TRBV6-3 and J usage is TRBJ1-4. The CDR3 is 14 amino acids. Looked up from germline, CDR1 is MNHEY and CDR2 is SVGEGT. The CDR3 loop reads CASSYIYWEEKLFF.

V and J are TRBV3-1 and TRBJ1-2; TCRdb's D call of TRBD1 is untestable without DNA. In germline, CDR1 is LGHDT, CDR2 YNNKEL (reference sequence). There are 11 residues in the CDR3. CDR3 region: CASSHGAGYTF.

The chain recombines TRBV28 with TRBJ1-1; TCRdb names TRBD1, which stays unverified in the absence of DNA. From germline, CDR1 is MDHEN and CDR2 SYDVKM. CDR3 size: 14 residues. This CDR3 reads CASSVTATPLTAFF. Full variable domain (missing parts from reference TRBV28 and TRBJ1-1): DVKVTQSSRYLVKRTGEKVFLECVQDMDHENMFWYRQDPGLGLRLIYFSYDVKMKEKGDIPEGYSVSREKKERFSLILESASTNQTSMYLCASSVTATPLTAFFGQGTRLTVV.

CDR3 amino acids: CASSFGGGQGGEKLFF. The chain links TRBV28 to TRBJ1-4; with no DNA, the TCRdb D assignment of TRBD1 cannot be verified. The CDR3 consists of 16 residues. CDR1 is MDHEN, CDR2 SYDVKM, per germline.

V gene TRBV19 combines with J gene TRBJ1-1; without DNA, the TCRdb call of TRBD1 cannot be checked. Germline V gene data show CDR1 as LNHDA and CDR2 as SQIVND (reference sequence). The CDR3 runs 12 residues. The chain's CDR3 is CASTSTVTEAFF.

The chain links TRBV24-1 to TRBJ1-5. CDR1 is KGHDR and CDR2 is SFDVKD in the germline V gene. The CDR3 runs 12 residues. CDR3 in amino acids: CATSDPNQPQHF.

V and J are TRBV21-1 and TRBJ1-3; TCRdb names TRBD1, which stays unverified in the absence of DNA. TRBV21-1 is designated a pseudogene. This CDR3 comprises 14 residues. This CDR3 is CASRDRTGGNTIYF.

This chain connects TRBV7-9 to TRBJ2-4; TCRdb picks TRBD1, but there is no DNA to check that call. Germline CDR1 SEHNR, CDR2 FQNEAQ (reference sequence). This CDR3 is built from 12 residues. The CDR3 is CASSSGGDIQYF.

The chain has TRBV5-4 and TRBJ2-7. The germline V gene encodes CDR1 SGHNT and CDR2 YYREEE (reference sequence). This CDR3 is built from 12 residues. Here the CDR3 reads CASSRSSAEQYF.

The chain links TRBV14 to TRBJ1-1. The germline gives CDR1 SGHDN, CDR2 FVKESK. This CDR3 is built from 11 residues. CDR3 sequence: CASTMGPEAFF. The full variable domain, in which reference TRBV14 and TRBJ1-1 provide the parts outside the CDR3, is EAGVTQFPSHSVIEKGQTVTLRCDPISGHDNLYWYRRVMGKEIKFLLHFVKESKQDESGMPNNRFLAERTGGTYSTLKVQPAELEDSGVYFCASTMGPEAFFGQGTRLTVV.

The CDR3 protein is CASSSGQLNQPQHF. The chain recombines TRBV28 with TRBJ1-5; TCRdb returns TRBD1, unconfirmable since there is no DNA. From germline, CDR1 is MDHEN and CDR2 SYDVKM. The CDR3 sequence is 14 residues long.

The V gene is TRBV15, the J gene TRBJ2-7. The CDR3 is 12 amino acids. Germline loops: CDR1 LNHNV, CDR2 YYDKDF (reference sequence). The CDR3 reads CATRGNSYEQYF.

The rearrangement links TRBV10-3 to TRBJ2-5. The CDR3 consists of 15 residues. CDR1 ENHRY and CDR2 SYGVKD come from the germline V gene. The chain's CDR3 is CAISESRALQETQYF.

This chain's CDR3 is CASRISYEQYF. This chain connects TRBV5-1 to TRBJ2-7. The V gene's germline CDR1 is SGHRS and CDR2 YFSETQ. CDR3 length: 11 residues.

V usage is TRBV5-1 and J usage is TRBJ2-3. This CDR3 contains 14 residues. Looked up from germline, CDR1 is SGHRS and CDR2 is YFSETQ. The CDR3 sequence is CASSLDGRTDTQYF.

The V and J genes are TRBV7-6 and TRBJ1-3; with no DNA, the TCRdb D assignment of TRBD1 cannot be verified. The CDR3 extends over 15 amino acids. Germline CDR1 SGHVS, CDR2 FNYEAQ. CDR3 protein: CASSHPGVTGNTIYF.

CDR3 residues: CSACGASGRLNNEQFF. The rearrangement joins TRBV20-1 to TRBJ2-1; with no DNA, the TCRdb D assignment of TRBD2 cannot be verified. CDR1 is DFQATT and CDR2 is SNEGSKA in the germline V gene (reference sequence). This CDR3 contains 16 residues.